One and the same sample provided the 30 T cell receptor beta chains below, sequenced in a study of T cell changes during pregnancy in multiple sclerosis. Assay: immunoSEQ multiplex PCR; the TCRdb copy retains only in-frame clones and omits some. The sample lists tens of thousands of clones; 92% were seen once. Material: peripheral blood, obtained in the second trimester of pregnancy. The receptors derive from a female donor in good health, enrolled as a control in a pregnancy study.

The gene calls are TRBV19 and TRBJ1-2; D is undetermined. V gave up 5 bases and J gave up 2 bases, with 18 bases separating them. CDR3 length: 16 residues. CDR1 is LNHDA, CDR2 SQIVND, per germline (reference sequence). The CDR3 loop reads CASSPPLSGQNYGYTF. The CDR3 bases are TGTGCCAGTAGTCCCCCCCTTAGTGGGCAGAACTATGGCTACACCTTC.

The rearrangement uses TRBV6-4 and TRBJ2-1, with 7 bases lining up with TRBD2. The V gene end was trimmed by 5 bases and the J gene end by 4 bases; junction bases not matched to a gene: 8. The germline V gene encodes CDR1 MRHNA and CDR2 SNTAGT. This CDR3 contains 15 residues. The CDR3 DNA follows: TGTGCCAGCAGTCCCGAGCCTAGCGGTTACAATGAGCAGTTCTTC. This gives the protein CASSPEPSGYNEQFF.

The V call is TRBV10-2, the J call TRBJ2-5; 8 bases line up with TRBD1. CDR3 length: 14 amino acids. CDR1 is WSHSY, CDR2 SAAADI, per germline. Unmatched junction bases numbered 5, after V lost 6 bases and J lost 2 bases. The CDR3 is CASRDGTGQETQYF. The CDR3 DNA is TGCGCCAGCAGAGATGGGACAGGTCAAGAGACCCAGTACTTC.

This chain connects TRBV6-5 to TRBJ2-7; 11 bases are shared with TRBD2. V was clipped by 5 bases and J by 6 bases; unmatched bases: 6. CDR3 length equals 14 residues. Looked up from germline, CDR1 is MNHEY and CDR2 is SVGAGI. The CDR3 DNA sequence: TGTGCCAGCAGTCGACTAGCGGGATATGGCGAGCAGTACTTC. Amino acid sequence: CASSRLAGYGEQYF.

The CDR3 spells CASSESRQRYYNEQFF. The CDR3 DNA follows: TGTGCCAGCAGTGAATCGAGGCAGCGTTACTACAATGAGCAGTTCTTC. This chain uses TRBV25-1 with TRBJ2-1; D uncertain. The germline V gene has CDR1 MGHDK and CDR2 SYGVNS. The V end lost 1 base, the J end lost 3 bases, and 13 bases lay between the germline ends. CDR3 size: 16 residues.

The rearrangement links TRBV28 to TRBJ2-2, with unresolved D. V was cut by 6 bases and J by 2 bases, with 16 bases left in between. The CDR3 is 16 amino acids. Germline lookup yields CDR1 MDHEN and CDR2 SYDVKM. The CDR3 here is CASSTPQTRNTGELFF. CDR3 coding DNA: TGTGCCAGCAGCACACCTCAGACACGAAACACCGGGGAGCTGTTTTTT. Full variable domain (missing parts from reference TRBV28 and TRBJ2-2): DVKVTQSSRYLVKRTGEKVFLECVQDMDHENMFWYRQDPGLGLRLIYFSYDVKMKEKGDIPEGYSVSREKKERFSLILESASTNQTSMYLCASSTPQTRNTGELFFGEGSRLTVL.

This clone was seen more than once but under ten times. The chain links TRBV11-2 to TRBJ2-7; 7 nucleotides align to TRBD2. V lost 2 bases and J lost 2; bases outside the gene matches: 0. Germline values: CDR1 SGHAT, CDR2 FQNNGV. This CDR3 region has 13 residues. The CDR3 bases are TGTGCCAGCAGCTTACTAGCGGCCTACGAGCAGTACTTC. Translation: CASSLLAAYEQYF.

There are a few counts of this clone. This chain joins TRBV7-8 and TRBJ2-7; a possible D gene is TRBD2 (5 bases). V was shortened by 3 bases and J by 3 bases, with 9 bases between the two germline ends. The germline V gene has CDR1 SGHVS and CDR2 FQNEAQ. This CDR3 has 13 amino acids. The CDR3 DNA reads TGTGCCAGCAGCTTGGCGGGCGTCTACGAGCAGTACTTC. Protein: CASSLAGVYEQYF. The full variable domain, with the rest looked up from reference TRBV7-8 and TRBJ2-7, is GAGVSQSPRYKVAKRGQDVALRCDPISGHVSLFWYQQALGQGPEFLTYFQNEAQLDKSGLPSDRFFAERPEGSVSTLKIQRTQQEDSAVYLCASSLAGVYEQYFGPGTRLTVT.

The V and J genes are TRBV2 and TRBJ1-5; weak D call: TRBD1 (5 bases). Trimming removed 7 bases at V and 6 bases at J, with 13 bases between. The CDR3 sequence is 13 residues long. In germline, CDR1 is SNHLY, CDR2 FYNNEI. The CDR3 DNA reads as TGTGCCAGCACCCTCTACGGGGGTCAGCCCCAGCATTTT. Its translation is CASTLYGGQPQHF.

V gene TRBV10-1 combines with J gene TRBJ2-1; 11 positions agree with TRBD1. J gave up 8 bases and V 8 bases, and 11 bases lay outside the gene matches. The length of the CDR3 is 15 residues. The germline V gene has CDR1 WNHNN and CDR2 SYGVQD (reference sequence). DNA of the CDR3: TGCGCCAGCGGGAGGACAGGGGGCTTCACAGATGAGCAGTTCTTC. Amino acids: CASGRTGGFTDEQFF.

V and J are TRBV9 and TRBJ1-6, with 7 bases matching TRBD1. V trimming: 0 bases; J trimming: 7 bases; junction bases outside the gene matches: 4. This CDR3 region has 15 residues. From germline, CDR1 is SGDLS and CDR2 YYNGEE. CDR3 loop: CASSVDVRGNSPLHF. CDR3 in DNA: TGTGCCAGCAGCGTAGACGTCAGGGGGAATTCACCCCTCCACTTT.

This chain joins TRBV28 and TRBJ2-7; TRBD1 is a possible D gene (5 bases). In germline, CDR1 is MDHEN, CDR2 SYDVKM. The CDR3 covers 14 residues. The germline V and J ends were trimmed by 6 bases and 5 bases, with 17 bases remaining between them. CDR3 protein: CASRPGSPGNEQYF. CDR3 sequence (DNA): TGTGCCAGCAGACCAGGATCCCCAGGGAACGAGCAGTACTTC.

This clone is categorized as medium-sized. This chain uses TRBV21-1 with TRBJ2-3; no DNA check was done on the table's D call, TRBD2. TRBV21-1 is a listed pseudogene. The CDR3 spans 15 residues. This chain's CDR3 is CASSKDPTSTDTQYF. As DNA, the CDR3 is TGTGCCAGCAGCAAAGATCCGACTAGCACAGATACGCAGTATTTT.

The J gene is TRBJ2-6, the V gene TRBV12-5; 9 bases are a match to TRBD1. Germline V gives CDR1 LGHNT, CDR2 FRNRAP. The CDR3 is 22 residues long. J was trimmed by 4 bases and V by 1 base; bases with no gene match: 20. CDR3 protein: CASGLAFFVGGQGPAGANVLTF. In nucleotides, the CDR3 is TGTGCTAGTGGTTTGGCCTTTTTTGTTGGAGGACAGGGGCCAGCGGGGGCCAACGTCCTGACTTTC.

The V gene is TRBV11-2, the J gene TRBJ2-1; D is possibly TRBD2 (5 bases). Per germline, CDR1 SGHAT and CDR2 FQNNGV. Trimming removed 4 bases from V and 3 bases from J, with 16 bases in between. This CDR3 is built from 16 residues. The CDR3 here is CASSSIQAGLYNEQFF. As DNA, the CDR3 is TGTGCCAGCAGCTCAATCCAGGCCGGACTCTACAATGAGCAGTTCTTC.

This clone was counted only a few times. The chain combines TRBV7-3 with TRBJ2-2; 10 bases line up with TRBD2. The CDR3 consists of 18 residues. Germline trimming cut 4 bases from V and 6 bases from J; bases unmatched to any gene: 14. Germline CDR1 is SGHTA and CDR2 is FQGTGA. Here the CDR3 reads CASSSIRITSGTAGELFF. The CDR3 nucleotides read TGTGCCAGCAGCTCAATTAGGATTACTAGCGGGACGGCCGGGGAGCTGTTTTTT.

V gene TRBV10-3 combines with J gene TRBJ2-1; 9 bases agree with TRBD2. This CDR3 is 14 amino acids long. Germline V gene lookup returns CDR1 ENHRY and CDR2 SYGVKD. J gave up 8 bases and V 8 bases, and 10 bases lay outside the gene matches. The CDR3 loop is CAISDSGSIDEQFF. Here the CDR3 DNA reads TGTGCCATCTCCGATAGCGGGAGTATTGATGAGCAGTTCTTC.

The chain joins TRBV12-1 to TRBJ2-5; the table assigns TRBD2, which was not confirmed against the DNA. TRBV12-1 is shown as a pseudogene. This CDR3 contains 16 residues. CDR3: CASSFESQRPQETQYF. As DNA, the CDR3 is TGTGCCAGCAGCTTTGAATCACAGCGGCCCCAAGAGACCCAGTACTTC.

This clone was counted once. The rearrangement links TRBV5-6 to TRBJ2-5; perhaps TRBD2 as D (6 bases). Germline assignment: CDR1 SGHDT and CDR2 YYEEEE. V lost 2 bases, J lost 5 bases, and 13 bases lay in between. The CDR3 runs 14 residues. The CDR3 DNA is TGTGCCAGCAGCTTCCCGGGGGTGGTGGAGACCCAGTACTTC. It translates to CASSFPGVVETQYF. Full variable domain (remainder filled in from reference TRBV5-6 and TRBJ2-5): DAGVTQSPTHLIKTRGQQVTLRCSPKSGHDTVSWYQQALGQGPQFIFQYYEEEERQRGNFPDRFSGHQFPNYSSELNVNALLLGDSALYLCASSFPGVVETQYFGPGTRLLVL.

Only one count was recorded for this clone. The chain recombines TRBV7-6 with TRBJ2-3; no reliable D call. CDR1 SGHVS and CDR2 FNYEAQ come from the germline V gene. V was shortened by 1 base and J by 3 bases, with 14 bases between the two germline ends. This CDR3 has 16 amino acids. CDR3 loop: CASSLGSLLSTDTQYF. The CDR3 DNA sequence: TGTGCCAGCAGCTTAGGGAGTCTCCTTAGTACAGATACGCAGTATTTT.

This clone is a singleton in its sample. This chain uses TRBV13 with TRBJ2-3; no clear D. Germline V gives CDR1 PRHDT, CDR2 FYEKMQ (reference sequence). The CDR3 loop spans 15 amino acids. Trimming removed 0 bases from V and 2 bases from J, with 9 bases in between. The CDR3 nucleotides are TGTGCCAGCAGCTTAGGGCTCGCTACCACAGATACGCAGTATTTT. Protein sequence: CASSLGLATTDTQYF. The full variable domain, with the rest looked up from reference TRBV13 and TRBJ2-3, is AAGVIQSPRHLIKEKRETATLKCYPIPRHDTVYWYQQGPGQDPQFLISFYEKMQSDKGSIPDRFSAQQFSDYHSELNMSSLELGDSALYFCASSLGLATTDTQYFGPGTRLTVL.

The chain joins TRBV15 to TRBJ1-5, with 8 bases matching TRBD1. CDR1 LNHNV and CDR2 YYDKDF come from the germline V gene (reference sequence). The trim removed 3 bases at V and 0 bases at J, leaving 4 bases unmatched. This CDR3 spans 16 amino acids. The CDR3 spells CATSSQGALSNQPQHF. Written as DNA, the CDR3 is TGTGCCACCAGCAGCCAGGGGGCCCTTAGCAATCAGCCCCAGCATTTT.

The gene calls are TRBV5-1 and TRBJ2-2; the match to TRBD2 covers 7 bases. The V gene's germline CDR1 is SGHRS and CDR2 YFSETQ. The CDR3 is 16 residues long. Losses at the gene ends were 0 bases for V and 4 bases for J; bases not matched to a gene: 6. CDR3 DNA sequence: TGCGCCAGCAGCTTGGCCGGCGCGGGAGCCACCGGGGAGCTGTTTTTT. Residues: CASSLAGAGATGELFF.

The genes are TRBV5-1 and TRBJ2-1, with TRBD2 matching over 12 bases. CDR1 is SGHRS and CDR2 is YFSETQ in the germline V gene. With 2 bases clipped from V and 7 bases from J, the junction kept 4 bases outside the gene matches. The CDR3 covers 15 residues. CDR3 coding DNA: TGCGCCAGCAGCTTACTAGCGGGAGGAGAGAATGAGCAGTTCTTC. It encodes CASSLLAGGENEQFF.

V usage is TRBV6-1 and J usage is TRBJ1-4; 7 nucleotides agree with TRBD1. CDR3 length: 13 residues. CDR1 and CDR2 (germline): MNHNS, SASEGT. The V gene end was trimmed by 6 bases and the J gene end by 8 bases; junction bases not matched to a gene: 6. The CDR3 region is CASSRGDREKLFF. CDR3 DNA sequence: TGTGCCAGCAGCAGGGGGGACAGAGAAAAACTGTTTTTT.

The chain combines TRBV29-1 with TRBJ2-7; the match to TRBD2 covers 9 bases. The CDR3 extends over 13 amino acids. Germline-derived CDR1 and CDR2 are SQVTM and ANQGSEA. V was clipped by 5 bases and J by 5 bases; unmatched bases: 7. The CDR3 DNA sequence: TGCAGCGTTTATAGCGGGAGCGCCCACGAGCAGTACTTC. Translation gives CSVYSGSAHEQYF.

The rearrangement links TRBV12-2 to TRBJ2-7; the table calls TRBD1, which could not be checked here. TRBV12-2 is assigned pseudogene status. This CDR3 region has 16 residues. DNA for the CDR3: TGTGCAAGTCGCTTAGCGTATCGGGACAGGGCAGGCGAGCAGTACTTC. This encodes CASRLAYRDRAGEQYF.

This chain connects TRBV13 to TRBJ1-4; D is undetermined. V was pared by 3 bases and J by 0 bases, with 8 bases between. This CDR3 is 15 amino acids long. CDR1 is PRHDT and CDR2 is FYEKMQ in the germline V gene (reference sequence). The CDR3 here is CASSFGLATNEKLFF. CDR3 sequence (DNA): TGTGCCAGCAGCTTCGGACTTGCAACTAATGAAAAACTGTTTTTT.

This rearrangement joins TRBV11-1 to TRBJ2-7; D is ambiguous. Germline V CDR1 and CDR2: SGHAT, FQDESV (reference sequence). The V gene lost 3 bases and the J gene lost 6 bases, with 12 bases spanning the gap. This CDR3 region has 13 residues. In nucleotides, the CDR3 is TGTGCCAGCAGCTTCTTAGGAGAAGGCGAGCAGTACTTC. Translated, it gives CASSFLGEGEQYF.

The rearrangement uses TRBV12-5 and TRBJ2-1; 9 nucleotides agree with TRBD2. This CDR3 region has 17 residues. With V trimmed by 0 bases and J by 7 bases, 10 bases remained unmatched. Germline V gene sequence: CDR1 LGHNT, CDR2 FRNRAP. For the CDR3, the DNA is TGTGCTAGTGGTTTGGTACTGGGTAGCGGGAGTTCAAATGAGCAGTTCTTC. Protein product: CASGLVLGSGSSNEQFF.